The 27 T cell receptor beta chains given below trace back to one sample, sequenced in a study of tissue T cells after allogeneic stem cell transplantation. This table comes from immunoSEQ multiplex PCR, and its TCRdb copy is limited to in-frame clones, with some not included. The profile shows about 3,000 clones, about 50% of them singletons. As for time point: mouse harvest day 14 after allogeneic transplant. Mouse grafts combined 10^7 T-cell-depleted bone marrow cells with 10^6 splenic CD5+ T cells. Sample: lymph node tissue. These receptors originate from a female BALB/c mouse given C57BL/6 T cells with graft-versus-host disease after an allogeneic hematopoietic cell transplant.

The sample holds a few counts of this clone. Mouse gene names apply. CDR3 bases read: TGTGCCAGCAGTAGCCGGGACAGGGAAAATAATTCGCCCCTCTAC. Translated: CASSSRDRENNSPLY. The whole CDR3 reads CASSSRDRENNSPLYF. The chain employs TRBV13-3 and TRBJ1-6; TRBD1 matches at 9 bases. The DNA ends 1 residue before the CDR3 does, and the rest of the CDR3 is filled in from the germline J gene. TRBJ1-6 is labeled an ORF, and its function is uncertain. The germline gives CDR1 NNHDY, CDR2 SYVADS. The CDR3 contains 16 residues. The trim removed 4 bases at V and 5 bases at J, leaving 7 bases unmatched.

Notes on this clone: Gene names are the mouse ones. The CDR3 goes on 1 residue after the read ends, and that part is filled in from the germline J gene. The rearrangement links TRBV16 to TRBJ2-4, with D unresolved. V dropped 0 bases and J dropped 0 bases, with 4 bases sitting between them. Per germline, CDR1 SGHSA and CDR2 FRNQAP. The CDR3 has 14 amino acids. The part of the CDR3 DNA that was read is TGTGCAAGCAGCTTAGATTGGAGTCAAAACACCTTGTAC. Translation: CASSLDWSQNTLY. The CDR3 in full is CASSLDWSQNTLYF.

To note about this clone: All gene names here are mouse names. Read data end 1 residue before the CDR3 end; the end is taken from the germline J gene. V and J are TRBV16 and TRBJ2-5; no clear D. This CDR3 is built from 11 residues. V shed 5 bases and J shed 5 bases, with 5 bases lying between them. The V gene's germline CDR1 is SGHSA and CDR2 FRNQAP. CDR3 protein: CASSAADTQYF. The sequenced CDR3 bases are TGTGCAAGCAGCGCCGCAGACACCCAGTAC.

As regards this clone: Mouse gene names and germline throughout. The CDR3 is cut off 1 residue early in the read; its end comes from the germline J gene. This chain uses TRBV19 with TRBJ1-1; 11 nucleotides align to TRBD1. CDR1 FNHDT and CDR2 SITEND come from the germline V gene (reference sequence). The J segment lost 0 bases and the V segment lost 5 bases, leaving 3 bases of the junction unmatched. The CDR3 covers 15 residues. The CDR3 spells CASSPGQGANTEVFF. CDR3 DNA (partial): TGTGCCAGCAGCCCGGGACAGGGGGCAAACACAGAAGTCTTC.

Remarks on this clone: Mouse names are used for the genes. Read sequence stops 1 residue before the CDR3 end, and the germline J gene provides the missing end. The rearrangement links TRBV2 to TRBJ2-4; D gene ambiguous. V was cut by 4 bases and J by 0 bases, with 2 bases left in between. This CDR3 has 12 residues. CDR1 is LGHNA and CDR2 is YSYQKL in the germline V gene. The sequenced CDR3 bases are TGTGCCAGCAGCCTTAGTCAAAACACCTTGTAC. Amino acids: CASSLSQNTLY. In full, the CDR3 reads CASSLSQNTLYF.

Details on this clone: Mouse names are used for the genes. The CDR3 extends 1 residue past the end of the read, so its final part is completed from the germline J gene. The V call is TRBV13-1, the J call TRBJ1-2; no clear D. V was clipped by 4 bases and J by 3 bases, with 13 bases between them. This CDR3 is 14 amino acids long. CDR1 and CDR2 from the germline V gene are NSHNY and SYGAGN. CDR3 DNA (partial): TGTGCCAGCAGTCCGACATCCTCAGACTCCGACTACACC. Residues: CASSPTSSDSDYT. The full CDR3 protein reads CASSPTSSDSDYTF.

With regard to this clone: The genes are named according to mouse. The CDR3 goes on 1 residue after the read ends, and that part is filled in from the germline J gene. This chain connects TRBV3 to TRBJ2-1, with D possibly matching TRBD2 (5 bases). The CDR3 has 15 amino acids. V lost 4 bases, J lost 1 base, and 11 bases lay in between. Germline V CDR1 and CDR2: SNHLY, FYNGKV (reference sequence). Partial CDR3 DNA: TGTGCCAGCAGCTCCCCTCTGGGAAACTATGCTGAGCAGTTC. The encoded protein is CASSSPLGNYAEQF. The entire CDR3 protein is CASSSPLGNYAEQFF. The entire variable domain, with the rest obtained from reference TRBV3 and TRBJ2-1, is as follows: GPKVLQIPSHQIIDMGQMVTLNCDPVSNHLYFYWYKQILGQQMEFLVNFYNGKVMEKSKLFKDQFSVERPDGSYFTLKIQPTALEDSAVYFCASSSPLGNYAEQFFGPGTRLTVL.

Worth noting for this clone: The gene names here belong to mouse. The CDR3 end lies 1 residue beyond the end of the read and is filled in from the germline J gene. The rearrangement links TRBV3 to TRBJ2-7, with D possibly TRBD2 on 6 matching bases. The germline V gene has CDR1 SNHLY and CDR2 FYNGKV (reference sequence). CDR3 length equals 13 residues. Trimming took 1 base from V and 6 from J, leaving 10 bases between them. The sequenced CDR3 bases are TGTGCCAGCAGCTTAGTGGGGGTTTTTGAACAGTAC. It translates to CASSLVGVFEQY. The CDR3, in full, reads CASSLVGVFEQYF.

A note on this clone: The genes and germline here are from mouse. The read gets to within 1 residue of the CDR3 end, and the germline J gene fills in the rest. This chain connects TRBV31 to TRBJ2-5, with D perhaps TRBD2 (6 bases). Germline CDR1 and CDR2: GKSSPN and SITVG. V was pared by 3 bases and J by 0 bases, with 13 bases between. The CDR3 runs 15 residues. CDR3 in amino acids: CAWSELGLNQDTQYF. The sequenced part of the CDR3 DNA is TGTGCCTGGAGCGAACTGGGTCTTAACCAAGACACCCAGTAC. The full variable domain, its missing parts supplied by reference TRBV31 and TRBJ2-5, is AQTIHQWPVAEIKAVGSPLSLGCTIKGKSSPNLYWYWQATGGTLQQLFYSITVGQVESVVQLNLSASRPKDDQFILSTEKLLLSHSGFYLCAWSELGLNQDTQYFGPGTRLLVL.

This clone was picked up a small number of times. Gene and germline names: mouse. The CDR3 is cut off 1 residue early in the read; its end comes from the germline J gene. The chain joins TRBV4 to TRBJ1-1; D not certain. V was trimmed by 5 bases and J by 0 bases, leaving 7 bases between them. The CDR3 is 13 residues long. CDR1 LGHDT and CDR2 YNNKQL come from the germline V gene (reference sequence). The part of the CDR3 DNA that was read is TGTGCCAGCAGCAGGGAATCAAACACAGAAGTCTTC. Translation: CASSRESNTEVF. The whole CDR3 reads CASSRESNTEVFF.

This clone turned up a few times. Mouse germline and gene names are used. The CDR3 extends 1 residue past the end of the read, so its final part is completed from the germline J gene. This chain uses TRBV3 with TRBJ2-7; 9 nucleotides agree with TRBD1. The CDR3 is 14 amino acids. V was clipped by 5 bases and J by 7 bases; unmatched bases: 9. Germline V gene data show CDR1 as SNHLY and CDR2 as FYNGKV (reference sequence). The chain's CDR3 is CASSLRDREGEQYF. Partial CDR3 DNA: TGTGCCAGCAGCCTCCGGGACAGGGAGGGAGAACAGTAC.

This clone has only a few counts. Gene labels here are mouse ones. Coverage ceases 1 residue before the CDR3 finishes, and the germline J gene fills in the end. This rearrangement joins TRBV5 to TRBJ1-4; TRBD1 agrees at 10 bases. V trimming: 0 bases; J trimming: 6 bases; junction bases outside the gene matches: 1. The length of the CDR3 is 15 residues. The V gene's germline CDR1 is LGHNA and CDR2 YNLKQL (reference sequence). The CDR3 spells CASSQEGTGDERLFF. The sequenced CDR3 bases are TGTGCCAGCAGCCAAGAGGGGACAGGGGACGAAAGATTATTT.

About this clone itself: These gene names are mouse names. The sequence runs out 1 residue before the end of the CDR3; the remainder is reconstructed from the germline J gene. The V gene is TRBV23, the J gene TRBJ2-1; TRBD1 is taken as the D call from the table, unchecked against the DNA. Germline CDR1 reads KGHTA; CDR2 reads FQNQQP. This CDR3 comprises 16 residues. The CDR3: CSSSQSGTGGYAEQFF. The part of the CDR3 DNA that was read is TGCTCCAGCAGTCAATCCGGGACAGGGGGCTATGCTGAGCAGTTC. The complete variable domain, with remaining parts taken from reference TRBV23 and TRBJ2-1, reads DAAVTQKPRYLIKMKGQEAEMKCIPEKGHTAVFWYQQKQSKELKFLIYFQNQQPLDQIDMVKERFSAVCPSSSLCSLGIRTCEAEDSALYLCSSSQSGTGGYAEQFFGPGTRLTVL.

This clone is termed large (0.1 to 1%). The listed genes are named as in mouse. The part of the CDR3 DNA that was read is TGTGCCAGCAGTCTGCCAGGGGGCGACTCCTATGAACAGTAC. Translation gives CASSLPGGDSYEQY. The CDR3 in full is CASSLPGGDSYEQYF. V is TRBV26 and J is TRBJ2-7; the match to TRBD1 covers 8 bases. The read halts 1 residue ahead of the CDR3 end, with the missing end drawn from the germline J gene. With V trimmed by 2 bases and J by 0 bases, 3 bases remained unmatched. CDR1 KGHPV and CDR2 FQNQEV come from the germline V gene (reference sequence). CDR3 length: 15 amino acids.

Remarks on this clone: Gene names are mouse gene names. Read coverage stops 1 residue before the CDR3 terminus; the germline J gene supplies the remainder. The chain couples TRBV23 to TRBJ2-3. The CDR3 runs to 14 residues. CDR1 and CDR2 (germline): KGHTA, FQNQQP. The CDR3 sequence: CSSSQGWSAETLYF. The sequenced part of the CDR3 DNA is TGCTCCAGCAGTCAGGGCTGGAGTGCAGAAACGCTGTAT.

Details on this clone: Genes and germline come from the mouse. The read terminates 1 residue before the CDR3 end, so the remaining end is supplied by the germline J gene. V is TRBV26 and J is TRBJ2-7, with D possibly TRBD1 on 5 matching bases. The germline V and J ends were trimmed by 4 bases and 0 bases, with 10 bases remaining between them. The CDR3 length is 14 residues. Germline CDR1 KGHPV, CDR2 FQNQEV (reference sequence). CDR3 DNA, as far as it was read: TGTGCCAGCAGTCCGGACATAAGCTCCTATGAACAGTAC. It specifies CASSPDISSYEQY. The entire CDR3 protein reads CASSPDISSYEQYF.

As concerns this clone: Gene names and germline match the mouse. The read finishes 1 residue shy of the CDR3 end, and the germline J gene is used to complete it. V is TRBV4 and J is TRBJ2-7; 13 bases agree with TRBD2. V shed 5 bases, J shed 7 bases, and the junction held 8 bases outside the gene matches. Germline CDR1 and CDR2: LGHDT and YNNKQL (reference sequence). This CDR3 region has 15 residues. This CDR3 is CASSGRDWGGPEQYF. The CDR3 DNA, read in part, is TGTGCCAGCAGCGGCCGGGACTGGGGGGGGCCAGAACAGTAC.

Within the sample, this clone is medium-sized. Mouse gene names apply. The CDR3 is CASSRTGDYAEQFF. The part of the CDR3 DNA that was read is TGTGCCAGCAGTCGGACAGGGGACTATGCTGAGCAGTTC. The chain couples TRBV26 to TRBJ2-1; 9 nucleotides line up with TRBD1. The sequenced fragment ends 1 residue before the CDR3 boundary, so the rest is inferred from the germline J gene. CDR1 is KGHPV and CDR2 is FQNQEV in the germline V gene (reference sequence). This CDR3 contains 14 residues. With V trimmed by 4 bases and J by 2 bases, 0 bases remained unmatched.

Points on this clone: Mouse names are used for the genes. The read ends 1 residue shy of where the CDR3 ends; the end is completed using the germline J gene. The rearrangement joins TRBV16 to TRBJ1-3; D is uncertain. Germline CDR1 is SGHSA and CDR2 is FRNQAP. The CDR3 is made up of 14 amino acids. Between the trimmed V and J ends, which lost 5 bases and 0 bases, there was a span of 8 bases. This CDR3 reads CASSPDNSGNTLYF. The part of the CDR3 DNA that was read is TGTGCAAGCAGCCCCGACAATTCTGGAAATACGCTCTAT.

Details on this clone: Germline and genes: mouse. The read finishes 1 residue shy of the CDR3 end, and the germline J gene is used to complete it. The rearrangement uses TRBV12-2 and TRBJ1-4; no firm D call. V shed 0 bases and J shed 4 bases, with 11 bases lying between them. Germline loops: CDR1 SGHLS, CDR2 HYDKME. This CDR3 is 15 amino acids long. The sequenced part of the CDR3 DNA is TGTGCCAGCTCTCTCGACGCACCCGGCAACGAAAGATTATTT. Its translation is CASSLDAPGNERLF. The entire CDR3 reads CASSLDAPGNERLFF.

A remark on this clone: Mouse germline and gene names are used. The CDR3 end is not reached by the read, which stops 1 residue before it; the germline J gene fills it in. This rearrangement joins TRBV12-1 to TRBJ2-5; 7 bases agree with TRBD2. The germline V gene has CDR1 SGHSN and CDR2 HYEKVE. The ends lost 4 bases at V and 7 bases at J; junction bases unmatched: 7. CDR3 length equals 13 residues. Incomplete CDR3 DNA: TGTGCCAGCTCGCGGACTGGACGACACACCCAGTAC. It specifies CASSRTGRHTQY. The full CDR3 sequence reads CASSRTGRHTQYF.

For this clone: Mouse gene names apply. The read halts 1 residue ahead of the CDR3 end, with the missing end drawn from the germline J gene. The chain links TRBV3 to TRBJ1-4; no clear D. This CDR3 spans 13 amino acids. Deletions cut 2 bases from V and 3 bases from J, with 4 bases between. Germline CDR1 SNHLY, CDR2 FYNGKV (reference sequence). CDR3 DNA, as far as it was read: TGTGCCAGCAGCTTACCAACCAACGAAAGATTATTT. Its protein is CASSLPTNERLF. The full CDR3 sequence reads CASSLPTNERLFF.

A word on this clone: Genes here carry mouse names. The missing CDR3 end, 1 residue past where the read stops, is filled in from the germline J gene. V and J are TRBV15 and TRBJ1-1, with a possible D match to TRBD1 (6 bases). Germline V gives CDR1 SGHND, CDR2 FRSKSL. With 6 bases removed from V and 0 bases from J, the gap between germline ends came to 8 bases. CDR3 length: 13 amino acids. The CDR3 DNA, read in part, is TGTGCCAGCAGGGGACAAGCAAACACAGAAGTCTTC. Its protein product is CASRGQANTEVF. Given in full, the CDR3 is CASRGQANTEVFF.

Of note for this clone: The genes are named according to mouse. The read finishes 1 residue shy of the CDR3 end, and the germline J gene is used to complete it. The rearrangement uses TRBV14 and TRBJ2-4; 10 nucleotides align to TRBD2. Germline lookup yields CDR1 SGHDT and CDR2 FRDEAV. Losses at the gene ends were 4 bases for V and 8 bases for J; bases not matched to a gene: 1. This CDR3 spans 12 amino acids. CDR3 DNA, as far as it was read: TGTGCCAGCAGTACTGGGGGGGGCACCTTGTAC. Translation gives CASSTGGGTLY. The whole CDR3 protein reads CASSTGGGTLYF. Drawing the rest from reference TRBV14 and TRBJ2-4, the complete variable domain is EAGVTQSPRYAVLQEGQAVSFWCDPISGHDTLYWYQQPRDQGPQLLVYFRDEAVIDNSQLPSDRFSAVRPKGTNSTLKIQSAKQGDTATYLCASSTGGGTLYFGAGTRLSVL.

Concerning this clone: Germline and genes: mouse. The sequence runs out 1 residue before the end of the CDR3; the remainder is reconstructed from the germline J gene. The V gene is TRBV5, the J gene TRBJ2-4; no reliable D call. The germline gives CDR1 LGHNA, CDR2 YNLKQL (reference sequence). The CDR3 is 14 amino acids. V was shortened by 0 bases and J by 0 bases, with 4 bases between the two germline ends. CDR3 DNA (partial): TGTGCCAGCAGCCAAGAAAGTAGTCAAAACACCTTGTAC. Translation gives CASSQESSQNTLY. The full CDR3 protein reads CASSQESSQNTLYF.

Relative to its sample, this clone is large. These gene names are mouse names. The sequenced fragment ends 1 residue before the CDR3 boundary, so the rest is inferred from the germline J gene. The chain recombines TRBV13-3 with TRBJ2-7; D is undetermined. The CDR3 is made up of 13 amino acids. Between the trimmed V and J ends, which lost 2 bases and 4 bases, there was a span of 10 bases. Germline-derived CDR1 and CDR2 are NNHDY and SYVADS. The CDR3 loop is CASSEQNLYEQYF. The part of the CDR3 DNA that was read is TGTGCCAGCAGTGAACAGAACCTTTATGAACAGTAC.

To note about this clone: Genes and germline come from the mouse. CDR3 DNA (partial): TGTGCCAGCAGCCCGGGACTGGGGAATTATGAACAGTAC. Its protein is CASSPGLGNYEQY. The CDR3 as a whole reads CASSPGLGNYEQYF. The chain couples TRBV4 to TRBJ2-7; TRBD2 aligns across 10 bases. The DNA ends 1 residue before the CDR3 does, and the rest of the CDR3 is filled in from the germline J gene. The V segment lost 5 bases and the J segment 4 bases; nucleotides outside the gene matches: 5. Looked up from germline, CDR1 is LGHDT and CDR2 is YNNKQL (reference sequence). The CDR3 extends over 14 amino acids.